This is a list of T cell receptor beta chains from one sample in a study of blood T cell repertoires in COVID-19. Generated by immunoSEQ multiplex PCR, the TCRdb table keeps only in-frame clones and is missing some. This sample has 270,000 or so clones; about 89% occur once, and the top ten carry about 2.7%. The sample was PBMCs or T cells enriched from blood (not recorded which). The receptors originated from a woman aged 18-30 years who had recovered from COVID-19. The CDR3 runs from the conserved cysteine through the conserved F or W. Fields, in order: V gene, J gene, D gene, clone size, CDR3 DNA, CDR3 protein. The D gene is left open where the match is weak. A clone size is listed for some rows: how often the clone was seen (once, few, many), or a class if it is expanded.

TRBV5-4	TRBJ2-5	.	.	TGTGCCAGCAGCACTGTAGGGCAGGGCGTGGAGACCCAGTACTTC	CASSTVGQGVETQYF
TRBV28	TRBJ1-5	TRBD1	once	TGTGCCAGTGGGTACCAGGACAGGGGTTTTAATCAGCCCCAGCATTTT	CASGYQDRGFNQPQHF
TRBV15	TRBJ2-1	TRBD2	.	TGTGCCACCAGCAGAGATCTAGCGGGGGATAATGAGCAGTTCTTC	CATSRDLAGDNEQFF
TRBV4-1	TRBJ2-1	TRBD2	once	TGCGCCAGCAGCCCGGGGGGGGGAAACTACAATGAGCAGTTCTTC	CASSPGGGNYNEQFF
TRBV5-5	TRBJ1-2	.	.	TGTGCCAGCAGCTTGGAGCAGGGCCCATTTTATGGCTACACCTTC	CASSLEQGPFYGYTF
TRBV5-1	TRBJ2-7	TRBD1	.	TGCGCCAGCAGCTTGGCCTGGACAGGGGACAATTTGGACGAGCAGTACTTC	CASSLAWTGDNLDEQYF
TRBV11-2	TRBJ1-2	TRBD1	.	TGTGCCAGCAGCTCCTACCGGGACAGGGCCAACTATGGCTACACCTTC	CASSSYRDRANYGYTF
TRBV7-8	TRBJ2-5	.	.	TGTGCCAGCAGCTTCGGGTTTCATCTATCCCGTTTCGAGACCCAGTACTTC	CASSFGFHLSRFETQYF
TRBV6-5	TRBJ2-7	TRBD2	many	TGTGCCAGCAGTTCTCCGGGAGGGGATAGTTACGAGCAGTACTTC	CASSSPGGDSYEQYF
TRBV27	TRBJ2-7	.	few	TGTGCCAGCAGTTATGGGCAGGGGTTGGGTGAGCAGTACTTC	CASSYGQGLGEQYF
TRBV4-3	TRBJ2-5	.	.	TGCGCCAGCAGCCAAGATTATAACTCAGAGACCCAGTACTTC	CASSQDYNSETQYF
TRBV12-3/TRBV12-4	TRBJ1-6	TRBD1	.	TGTGCCAGCAGTTTAGATGGGACAGGTGACTTCCACTTT	CASSLDGTGDFHF
TRBV29-1	TRBJ2-1	TRBD2	once	TGCAGCGTTGAAGTGTCGGCTTCCTATAGCGGGGATTACAATGAGCAGTTCTTC	CSVEVSASYSGDYNEQFF
TRBV7-8	TRBJ1-5	.	.	TGTGCCAGCAGCTCTTTAGCAGGGAGGGATCAGCCCCAGCATTTT	CASSSLAGRDQPQHF
TRBV28	TRBJ1-5	.	.	TGTGCCAGCAGTTTCTCAGGGAGCAATCAGCCCCAGCATTTT	CASSFSGSNQPQHF
TRBV11-1	TRBJ2-3	TRBD1	few	TGTGCCAGCAGCCCCCCTCGGCAGGGGGCAACAGATACGCAGTATTTT	CASSPPRQGATDTQYF
TRBV24-1	TRBJ2-3	TRBD2	.	TGTGCCACCAGTGCATCACATCCTAGCGGGAGGGTGTCGGATACGCAGTATTTT	CATSASHPSGRVSDTQYF
TRBV6-5	TRBJ2-1	.	.	TGTGCCAGCAGTTACTCGCAGGGGGAGGATGGCAATGAGCAGTTCTTC	CASSYSQGEDGNEQFF
TRBV7-6	TRBJ2-2	TRBD1	once	TGTGCCAGCAGCCCCGGGACAGTTAACACCGGGGAGCTGTTTTTT	CASSPGTVNTGELFF
TRBV5-4	TRBJ2-5	.	.	TGTGCCAGCAGCTTGACAGGGAGAAGAGAGACCCAGTACTTC	CASSLTGRRETQYF
TRBV28	TRBJ1-4	.	.	TGTGCCAGCAGTTTCCTTCCTCCAACTAATGAAAAACTGTTTTTT	CASSFLPPTNEKLFF
TRBV18	TRBJ1-5	.	once	TGTGCCAGCTCACCTCCAGATCAGCCCCAGCATTTT	CASSPPDQPQHF
TRBV7-2	TRBJ2-7	.	few	TGTGCCAGCAGCTTAGCGGGCCTCCCTAAGGTCTACGAGCAGTACTTC	CASSLAGLPKVYEQYF
TRBV24-1	TRBJ1-5	.	.	TGTGCCACCAGTGACGAGAGCAATCAGCCCCAGCATTTT	CATSDESNQPQHF
TRBV27	TRBJ1-6	TRBD1	.	TGTGCCAGCAGTTTTCAGGGGGGTAATTCACCCCTCCACTTT	CASSFQGGNSPLHF
TRBV29-1	TRBJ2-1	TRBD2	.	TGCAGCGTCTCGACTAGCGGGAGCTCCTACAATGAGCAGTTCTTC	CSVSTSGSSYNEQFF
TRBV6-2/TRBV6-3	TRBJ2-5	.	few	TGTGCCAGCAGTTACCCCTCTATCACCCAGTACTTC	CASSYPSITQYF
TRBV29-1	TRBJ2-7	TRBD2	.	TGCAGCGTTGAAGGACTAGCGGGAGAATACGAGCAGTACTTC	CSVEGLAGEYEQYF
TRBV7-9	TRBJ1-6	TRBD1	.	TGTGCCAGCAGCGGGGGGGACAGGGCTCACGGTACCCTCCACTTT	CASSGGDRAHGTLHF
TRBV27	TRBJ2-5	TRBD2	once	TGTGCCAGCAAACGGTTGACTAGCGGGAGGAAGGAGACCCAGTACTTC	CASKRLTSGRKETQYF